This T cell receptor beta chain was identified in a study of persistence of HIV-infected CD4 T cells. Overall study: Suppressive ART had lasted a median of approximately 8 years. Study observations and caveats: Rare CMV-responding cells carrying HIV-1 proviruses were not analyzed separately for TCR.

CDR1 LGHDT and CDR2 YNNKEL come from the germline V gene (reference sequence). The CDR3 contains 13 residues. Between the trimmed V and J ends, which lost 0 bases and 2 bases, there was a span of 4 bases. An overlapping HIV-1 Gag peptide pool stimulated these cells at 0.95 to 1 ug/peptide/mL. Responding CD4+ T cells were sorted by upregulation of both CD40 ligand and CD69. Donors were HIV-1-infected adults who began suppressive ART during chronic infection. This clone was found a few times. The antigen is undetermined. The immunoSEQ assay was version 4, run in survey mode. The data were produced by immunoSEQ multiplex PCR, yet TCRdb's version contains in-frame clones alone and is incomplete. Here the sample spans about 25,000 clones, approximately 74% being singletons.

This TCR came from an adult man with HIV who was CMV-seropositive. V is TRBV3-1 (or the pseudogene TRBV3-2) and J is TRBJ1-2; no clear D. The sequencing here drew on CD4+ T cells sorted from PBMCs after 18-hour stimulation, taken from a patient who received antiretroviral therapy. This CDR3 is CASSQDGNYGYTF. The DNA of the CDR3 is TGTGCCAGCAGCCAAGACGGAAACTATGGCTACACCTTC.